The clone carrying this TCR beta chain was counted a few times. What it binds is not known. In building TCR beta libraries, iRepertoire HTBI primers were used together with Arm-PCR of CDR3 regions. TCRdb fed the multiplex PCR reads into MiXCR, producing one record per CDR3 protein. The table lists 500,000 or so distinct CDR3 sequences, roughly 16% of them singletons. The source of the sample is a study of regulatory T cells in long-lasting Graves disease. This CDR3 comprises 14 residues. With 6 bases clipped from V and 3 bases from J, the junction kept 7 bases outside the gene matches. Germline V CDR1 and CDR2: SGHTS, YDEGEE. Time point defined: newly diagnosed GD, antithyroid drugs for less than 3 months. The authors made the TCR library using RNA they extracted from PBMCs. Study results and limitations: Sample size, which was small, may have reduced accuracy. Sharing of public clonotypes was greater in persistent patients (about 2,700) than in new patients (approximately 940).

This same sample was also taken into another study, of T cells in Graves' hyperthyroidism and ophthalmopathy. In that study: First-round RT-PCR of the TCR CDR3 relied on the HTBI primer set.

The chain employs TRBV5-8 and TRBJ2-7; 9 bases map to TRBD1. The clonotype comes from a woman aged 40 to 65 with Graves disease. The specimen was peripheral blood mononuclear cells (PBMCs), collected at new diagnosis, from a patient treated with antithyroid drugs. The CDR3 coding sequence is TGTGCCAGCACCAGGGGACAGGGTGTCTACGAGCAGTACTTC. Protein sequence: CASTRGQGVYEQYF.